The rows below give T cell receptor beta chains drawn from one sample of a study of CD8 T cells in Susac syndrome. TCRdb re-called the immunoSEQ multiplex PCR reads through MiXCR, storing one row per CDR3 protein. The sample carries just under 150,000 distinct CDR3 sequences, roughly 94% recorded once. Sequenced: CD4+ T cells from PBMCs. Receptors originate from a human donor in good health. The CDR3 runs from the conserved cysteine through the conserved F or W. The size of a clone is reported for some rows only, either as once, few or many, or as a class for expanded clones.

j_call v_call clone_size cdr3_aa
TRBJ2-1 TRBV2 . CASTQDRSYNEQFF
TRBJ2-5 TRBV7-9 . CASSLRGSKETQYF
TRBJ2-3 TRBV7-2 . CASSNSLDTQYF
TRBJ1-2 TRBV18 . CASSAGRDYGYTF
TRBJ2-7 TRBV6-5 . CASRPGTAPSYEQYF
TRBJ1-4 TRBV7-2 . CASSLTATNEKLFF
TRBJ2-1 TRBV20-1 . CSARDPRGIDEQFF
TRBJ2-2 TRBV5-4 . CASSPGWGLRTGELFF
TRBJ2-7 TRBV7-9 . CASSLVVSGAGEQYF
TRBJ1-1 TRBV15 . CATSRETQGSGTEAFF
TRBJ2-2 TRBV5-5 . CASSDVNTGELFF
TRBJ1-1 TRBV18 once CASSLAGTVPNTEAFF
TRBJ2-7 TRBV6-1 few CASSRKSGATYEQYF
TRBJ1-2 TRBV30 . CAWSPGHSKWSTF
TRBJ2-2 TRBV5-1 . CASKSLFANTGELFF
TRBJ2-2 TRBV7-2 . CASSQGLGSGELFF
TRBJ1-5 TRBV6-4 . CASSDSLWEQPQHF
TRBJ2-3 TRBV5-1 . CASSLTRKSTDTQYF